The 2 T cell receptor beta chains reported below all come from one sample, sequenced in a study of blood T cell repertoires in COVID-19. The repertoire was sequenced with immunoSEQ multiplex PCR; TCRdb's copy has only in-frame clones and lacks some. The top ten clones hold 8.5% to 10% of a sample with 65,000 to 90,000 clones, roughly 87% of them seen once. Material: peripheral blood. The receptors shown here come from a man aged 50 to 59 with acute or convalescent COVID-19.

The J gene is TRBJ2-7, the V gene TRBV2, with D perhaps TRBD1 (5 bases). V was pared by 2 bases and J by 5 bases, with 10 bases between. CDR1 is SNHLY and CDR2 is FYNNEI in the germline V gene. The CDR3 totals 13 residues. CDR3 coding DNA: TGTGCCAGCAGTGAACAGGGTCTGAACGAGCAGTACTTC. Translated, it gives CASSEQGLNEQYF.

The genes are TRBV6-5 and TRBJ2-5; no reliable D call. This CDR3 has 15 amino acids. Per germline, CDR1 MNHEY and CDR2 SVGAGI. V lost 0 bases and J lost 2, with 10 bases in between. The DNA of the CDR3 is TGTGCCAGCAGTTACTCCCCCACACCGCAAGAGACCCAGTACTTC. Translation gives CASSYSPTPQETQYF.